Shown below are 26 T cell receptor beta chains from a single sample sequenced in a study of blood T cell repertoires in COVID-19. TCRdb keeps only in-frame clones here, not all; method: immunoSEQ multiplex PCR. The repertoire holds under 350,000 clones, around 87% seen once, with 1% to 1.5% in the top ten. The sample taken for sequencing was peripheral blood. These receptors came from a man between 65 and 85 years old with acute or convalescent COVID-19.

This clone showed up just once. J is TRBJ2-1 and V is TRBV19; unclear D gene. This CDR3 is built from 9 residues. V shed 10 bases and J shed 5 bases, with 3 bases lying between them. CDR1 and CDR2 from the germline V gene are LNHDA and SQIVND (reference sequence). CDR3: CATHNEQFF. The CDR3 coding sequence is TGTGCCACTCACAATGAGCAGTTCTTC.

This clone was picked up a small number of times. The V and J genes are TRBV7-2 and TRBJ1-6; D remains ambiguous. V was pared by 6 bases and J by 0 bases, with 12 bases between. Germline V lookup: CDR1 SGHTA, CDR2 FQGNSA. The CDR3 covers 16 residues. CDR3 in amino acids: CASSRRSSSYNSPLHF. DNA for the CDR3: TGTGCCAGCAGTCGACGGAGTAGCTCCTATAATTCACCCCTCCACTTT.

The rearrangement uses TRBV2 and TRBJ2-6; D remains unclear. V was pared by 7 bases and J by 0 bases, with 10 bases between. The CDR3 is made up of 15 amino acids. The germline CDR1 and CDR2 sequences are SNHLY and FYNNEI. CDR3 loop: CASTAADSGANVLTF. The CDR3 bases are TGTGCCAGCACTGCGGCCGACTCTGGGGCCAACGTCCTGACTTTC.

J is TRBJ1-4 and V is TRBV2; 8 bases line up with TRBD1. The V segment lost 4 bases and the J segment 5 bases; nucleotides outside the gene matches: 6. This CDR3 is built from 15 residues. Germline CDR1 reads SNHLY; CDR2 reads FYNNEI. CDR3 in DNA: TGTGCCAGCAGTGGGCAGGGGGCGAGGAATGAAAAACTGTTTTTT. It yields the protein CASSGQGARNEKLFF.

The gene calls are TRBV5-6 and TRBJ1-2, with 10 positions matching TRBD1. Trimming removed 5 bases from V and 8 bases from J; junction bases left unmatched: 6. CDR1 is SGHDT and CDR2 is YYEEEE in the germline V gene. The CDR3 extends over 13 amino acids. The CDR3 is CASRRDRGGGYTF. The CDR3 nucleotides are TGTGCCAGCAGGAGGGACAGGGGAGGCGGCTACACCTTC.

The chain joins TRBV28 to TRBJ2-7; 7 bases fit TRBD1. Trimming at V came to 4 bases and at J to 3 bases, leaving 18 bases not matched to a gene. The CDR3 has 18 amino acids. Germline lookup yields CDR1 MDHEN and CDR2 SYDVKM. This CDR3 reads CASSSSNPGQKVNYEQYF. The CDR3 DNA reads TGTGCCAGCAGTTCCTCCAACCCGGGACAGAAGGTGAACTACGAGCAGTACTTC.

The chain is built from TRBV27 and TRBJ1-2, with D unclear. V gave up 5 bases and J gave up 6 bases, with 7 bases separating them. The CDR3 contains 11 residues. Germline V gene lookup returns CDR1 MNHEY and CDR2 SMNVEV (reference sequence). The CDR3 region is CASSPRDGYTF. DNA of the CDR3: TGTGCCAGCAGTCCCCGGGATGGCTACACCTTC.

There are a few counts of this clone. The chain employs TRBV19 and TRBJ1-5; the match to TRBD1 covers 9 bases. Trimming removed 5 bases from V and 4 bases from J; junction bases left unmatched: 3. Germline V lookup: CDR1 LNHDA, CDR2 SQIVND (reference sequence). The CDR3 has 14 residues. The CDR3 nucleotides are TGTGCCAGTAGTTCGACAGGGGGTAATCAGCCCCAGCATTTT. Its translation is CASSSTGGNQPQHF.

In nucleotides, the CDR3 is TGCGCCAGCAGCCAAGACGGGACAGCTTTCTACGAGCAGTACTTC. Translating it yields CASSQDGTAFYEQYF. V gene TRBV4-3 combines with J gene TRBJ2-7, with 7 bases aligning to TRBD1. Per the germline V gene, CDR1 is LGHNA and CDR2 is YSLEER. V was clipped by 0 bases and J by 3 bases; unmatched bases: 5. This CDR3 is built from 15 residues.

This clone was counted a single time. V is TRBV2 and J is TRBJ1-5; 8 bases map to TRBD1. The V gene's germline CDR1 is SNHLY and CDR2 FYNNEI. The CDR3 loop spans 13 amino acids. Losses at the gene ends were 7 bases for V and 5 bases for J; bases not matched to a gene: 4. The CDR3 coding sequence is TGTGCCAGCATGGGGGGACAGGATCAGCCCCAGCATTTT. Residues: CASMGGQDQPQHF.

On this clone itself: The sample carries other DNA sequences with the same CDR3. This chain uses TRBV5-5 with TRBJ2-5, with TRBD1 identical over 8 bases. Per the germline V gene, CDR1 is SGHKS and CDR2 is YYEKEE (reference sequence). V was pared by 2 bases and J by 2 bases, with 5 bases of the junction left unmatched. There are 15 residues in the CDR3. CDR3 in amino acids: CASSFRGLVQETQYF. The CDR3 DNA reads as TGTGCCAGCAGCTTCAGGGGGCTGGTACAAGAGACCCAGTACTTC.

The CDR3 sequence is CASSQELARADTQYF. The CDR3 nucleotides are TGTGCCAGCAGCCAAGAACTAGCTAGAGCAGATACGCAGTATTTT. The chain recombines TRBV4-2 with TRBJ2-3; weak D call: TRBD2 (6 bases). Germline V lookup: CDR1 LGHNA, CDR2 YNFKEQ. V dropped 0 bases and J dropped 4 bases, with 11 bases sitting between them. The CDR3 length is 15 residues.

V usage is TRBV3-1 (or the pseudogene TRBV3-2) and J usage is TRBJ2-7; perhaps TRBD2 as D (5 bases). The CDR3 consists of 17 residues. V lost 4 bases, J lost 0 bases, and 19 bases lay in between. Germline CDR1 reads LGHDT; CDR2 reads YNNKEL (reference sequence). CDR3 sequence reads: CASSPREFCGFSYEQYF. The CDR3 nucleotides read TGTGCCAGCAGCCCTCGGGAATTCTGTGGCTTCTCCTACGAGCAGTACTTC.

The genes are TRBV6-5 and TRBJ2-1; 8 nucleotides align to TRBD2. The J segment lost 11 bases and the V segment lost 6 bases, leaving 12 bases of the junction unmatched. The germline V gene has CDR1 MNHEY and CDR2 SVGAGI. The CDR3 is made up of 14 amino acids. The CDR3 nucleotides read TGTGCCAGCAGGAAGGGACTAGAAGACAACAAGCAGTTCTTC. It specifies CASRKGLEDNKQFF.

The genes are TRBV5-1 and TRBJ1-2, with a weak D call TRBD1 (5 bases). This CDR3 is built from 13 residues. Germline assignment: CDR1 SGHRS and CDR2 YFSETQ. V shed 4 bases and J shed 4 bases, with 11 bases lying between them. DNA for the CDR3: TGCGCCAGCAGCCGGGACTCCATCTATGGCTACACCTTC. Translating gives CASSRDSIYGYTF.

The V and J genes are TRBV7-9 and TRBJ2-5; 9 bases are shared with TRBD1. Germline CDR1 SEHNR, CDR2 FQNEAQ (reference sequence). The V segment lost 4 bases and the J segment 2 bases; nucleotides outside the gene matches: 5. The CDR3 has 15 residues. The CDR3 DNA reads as TGTGCCAGCAGCTCGCCAGGGACAGGGCAAGAGACCCAGTACTTC. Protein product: CASSSPGTGQETQYF. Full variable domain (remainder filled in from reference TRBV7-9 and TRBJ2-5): DTGVSQNPRHKITKRGQNVTFRCDPISEHNRLYWYRQTLGQGPEFLTYFQNEAQLEKSRLLSDRFSAERPKGSFSTLEIQRTEQGDSAMYLCASSSPGTGQETQYFGPGTRLLVL.

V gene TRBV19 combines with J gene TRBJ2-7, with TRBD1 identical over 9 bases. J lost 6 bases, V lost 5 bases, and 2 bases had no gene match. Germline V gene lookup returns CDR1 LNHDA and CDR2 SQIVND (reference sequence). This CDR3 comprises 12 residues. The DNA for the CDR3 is TGTGCCAGTAGTCGGACAGGGGCCGAGCAGTACTTC. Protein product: CASSRTGAEQYF.

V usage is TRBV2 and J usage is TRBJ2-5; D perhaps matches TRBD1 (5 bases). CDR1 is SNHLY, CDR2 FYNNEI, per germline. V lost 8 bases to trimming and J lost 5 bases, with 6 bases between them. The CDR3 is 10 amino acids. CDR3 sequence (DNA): TGTGCCAGCGGGGCGGAGACCCAGTACTTC. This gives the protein CASGAETQYF.

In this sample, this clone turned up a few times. The CDR3 region has the DNA TGTGCCAGCAGTTTATCGCGGACAGGGGGAATCGGCAATTCACCCCTCCACTTT. The encoded protein is CASSLSRTGGIGNSPLHF. The genes are TRBV27 and TRBJ1-6, with 10 bases identical to TRBD1. V trimming: 0 bases; J trimming: 7 bases; junction bases outside the gene matches: 9. The V gene's germline CDR1 is MNHEY and CDR2 SMNVEV (reference sequence). The CDR3 runs 18 residues.

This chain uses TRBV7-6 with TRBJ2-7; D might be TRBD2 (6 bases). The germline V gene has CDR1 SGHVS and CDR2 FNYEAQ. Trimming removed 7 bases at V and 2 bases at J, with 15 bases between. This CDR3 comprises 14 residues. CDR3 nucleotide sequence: TGTGCCAGCAAGGCTGGGACTTCAACCTACGAGCAGTACTTC. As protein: CASKAGTSTYEQYF.

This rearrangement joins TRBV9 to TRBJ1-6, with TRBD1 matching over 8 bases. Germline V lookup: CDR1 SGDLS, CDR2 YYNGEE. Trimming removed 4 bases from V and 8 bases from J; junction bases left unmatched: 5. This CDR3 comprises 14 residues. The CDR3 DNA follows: TGTGCCAGCAGCCAGGACAGGGAGTATTCACCCCTCCACTTT. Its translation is CASSQDREYSPLHF.

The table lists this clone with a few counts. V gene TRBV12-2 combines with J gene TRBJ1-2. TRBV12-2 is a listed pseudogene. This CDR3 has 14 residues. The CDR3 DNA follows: TGTGCAAGTCGCTTAGAGTTGGGAGAGAATGGCTACACCTTC. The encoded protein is CASRLELGENGYTF.

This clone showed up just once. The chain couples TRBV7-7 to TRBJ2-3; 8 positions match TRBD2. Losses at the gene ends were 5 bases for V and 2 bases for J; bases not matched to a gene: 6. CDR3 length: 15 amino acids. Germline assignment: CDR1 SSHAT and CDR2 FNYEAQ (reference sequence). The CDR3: CASSLSGGPTDTQYF. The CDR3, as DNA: TGTGCCAGCAGCCTAAGCGGGGGCCCCACAGATACGCAGTATTTT.

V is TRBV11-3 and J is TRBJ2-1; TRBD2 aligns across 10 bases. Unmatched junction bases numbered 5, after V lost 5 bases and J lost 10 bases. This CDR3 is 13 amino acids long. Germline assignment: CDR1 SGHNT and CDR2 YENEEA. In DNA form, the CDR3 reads TGTGCCAGCAGCCGGACTAGCGGCCGGGAGCAGTTCTTC. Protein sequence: CASSRTSGREQFF.

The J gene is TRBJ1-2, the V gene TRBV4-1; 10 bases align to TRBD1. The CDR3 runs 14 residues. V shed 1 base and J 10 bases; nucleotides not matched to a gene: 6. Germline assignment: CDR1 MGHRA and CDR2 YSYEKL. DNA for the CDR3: TGCGCCAGCAGCCAAGTCCCGGGACAGGGGCCCTACACCTTC. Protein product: CASSQVPGQGPYTF.

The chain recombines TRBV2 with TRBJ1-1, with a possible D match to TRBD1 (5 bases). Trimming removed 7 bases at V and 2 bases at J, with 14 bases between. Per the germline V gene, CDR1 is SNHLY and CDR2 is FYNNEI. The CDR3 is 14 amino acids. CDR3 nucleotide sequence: TGTGCCAGCACCATCGGGGGTCTAAACACTGAAGCTTTCTTT. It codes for CASTIGGLNTEAFF.